This entry describes one T cell receptor (beta chain). Its antigen is not identified. The CDR3 covers 17 residues. The V and J ends lost 1 base and 0 bases respectively, with 15 bases between them. Germline V gene data show CDR1 as LGHNA and CDR2 as YSLEER. This specimen comes from a study of T cell responses to AZD1222 COVID-19 vaccine. Findings of the study overall: Reportedly, nearly half of unique spike TCRs recognized epitopes outside B.1.351/B.1.1.7 mutations.

Libraries were prepared by immunoSEQ multiplex PCR; TCRdb keeps only in-frame clonotypes and omits some of them. This sample has about 180,000 clones, with approximately 94% found just once. The source material was peripheral blood, sampled 28 days after the second AZD1222 dose. The source is an adult who received the AZD1222 COVID-19 vaccine. The rearrangement uses TRBV4-3 and TRBJ1-1, with D tentatively TRBD1 (6 bases). CDR3 DNA: TGCGCCAGCAGCCAAGGGGGGGCAGCATCTGTGAACACTGAAGCTTTCTTT. Its protein is CASSQGGAASVNTEAFF.